The rows below give T cell receptor beta chains drawn from one sample of a study of radiation and T cells in renal cell carcinoma. Clones were sequenced by immunoSEQ multiplex PCR, and TCRdb holds only the in-frame ones, with some missing. The table includes 150,000 to 180,000 clones, over 80% detected once. This material consisted of blood, taken from a patient whose treatment included radiotherapy and nephrectomy. The source of these receptors is a woman aged 45-59 years with renal cell carcinoma. Both conserved end residues are part of each CDR3. D genes are given only for firm matches. Some rows have no size entry. The others give once, few or many, or a class for an expanded clone.

j_call v_call d_call clone_size cdr3_aa cdr3_nt
TRBJ1-1 TRBV2 NA few CASHTIMGATEAFF TGTGCCAGTCATACCATTATGGGGGCCACTGAAGCTTTCTTT
TRBJ1-5 TRBV2 NA once CASSLLTDQPQHF TGTGCCAGCAGTTTATTGACGGATCAGCCCCAGCATTTT
TRBJ1-5 TRBV10-3 NA NA CAISDEGRVGQPQHF TGTGCCATCAGTGATGAGGGGAGGGTGGGTCAGCCCCAGCATTTT
TRBJ2-3 TRBV4-1 TRBD2 once CASSQDWGTSGTDTQYF TGCGCCAGCAGCCAAGACTGGGGGACTAGCGGAACAGATACGCAGTATTTT
TRBJ1-5 TRBV19 NA NA CASSIPGASNQPQHF TGTGCCAGTAGTATACCGGGGGCTAGCAATCAGCCCCAGCATTTT
TRBJ1-2 TRBV19 TRBD1 once CASSPTTARQGWGGYTF TGTGCCAGTAGTCCCACCACGGCTCGACAGGGCTGGGGTGGCTACACCTTC
TRBJ1-1 TRBV19 NA NA CASSIGGIGTEAFF TGTGCCAGTAGTATTGGTGGGATCGGCACTGAAGCTTTCTTT
TRBJ2-4 TRBV19 NA NA CASTPGGQNIQYF TGTGCCAGTACACCGGGGGGCCAAAACATTCAGTACTTC
TRBJ1-2 TRBV5-1 TRBD1 NA CASSRQGQGYDGYTF TGCGCCAGCAGCCGTCAGGGACAGGGATATGATGGCTACACCTTC
TRBJ1-2 TRBV6-4 NA NA CASSDSFRAGIGGYTF TGTGCCAGCAGTGACTCTTTTCGGGCAGGGATAGGTGGCTACACCTTC
TRBJ1-1 TRBV19 TRBD1 NA CASSARQGNTEAFF TGTGCCAGTAGTGCCCGACAGGGGAACACTGAAGCTTTCTTT
TRBJ1-4 TRBV5-1 TRBD1 NA CASSLGTAINEKLFF TGCGCCAGCAGCCTTGGGACAGCCATTAATGAAAAACTGTTTTTT
TRBJ2-5 TRBV2 TRBD1 NA CASSGDRGQETQYF TGTGCCAGCAGTGGGGACAGGGGACAAGAGACCCAGTACTTC